These 16 T cell receptor beta chains share one sample of origin, sequenced in a study of cytomegalovirus exposure and HLA in healthy donors. Clones were sequenced by immunoSEQ multiplex PCR, and TCRdb holds only the in-frame ones, with some missing. The repertoire includes around 240,000 clones, about 90% of them detected once, and roughly 0.38% sits in the top ten. The sample was PBMCs. The receptors stem from a woman aged 18-29 years in good health and CMV-seronegative.

The chain couples TRBV18 to TRBJ2-3; possible D gene TRBD2, 7 bases. The length of the CDR3 is 18 residues. The V gene's germline CDR1 is KGHSH and CDR2 LQKENI. The ends were cut back, 7 bases at V and 6 bases at J, with 29 bases in the middle. In nucleotides, the CDR3 is TGTGCCAGCTTCACGGATACGAGGGGGGGATCTCTTTTGGATACGCAGTATTTT. It translates to CASFTDTRGGSLLDTQYF.

This chain uses TRBV6-1 with TRBJ2-7, with D possibly being TRBD1 (5 bases). V was shortened by 2 bases and J by 2 bases, with 10 bases between the two germline ends. In germline, CDR1 is MNHNS, CDR2 SASEGT. The CDR3 sequence is 14 residues long. The CDR3 coding sequence is TGTGCCAGCAGTGAAAGGGGAAGGCCCTACGAGCAGTACGTC. It yields the protein CASSERGRPYEQYV.

The chain carries TRBV11-2 and TRBJ2-5; tentatively, D is TRBD2 (7 bases). Per the germline V gene, CDR1 is SGHAT and CDR2 is FQNNGV. Trimming stripped 4 bases from V and 1 base from J, with 22 bases between. This CDR3 has 18 residues. This CDR3 is CASSSLRGGRRFQETQYF. CDR3 in DNA: TGTGCCAGCAGCTCCCTGAGGGGGGGGAGAAGGTTCCAAGAGACCCAGTACTTC.

This sequence joins TRBV6-5 and TRBJ2-7, with a weak D call TRBD1 (5 bases). The germline gives CDR1 MNHEY, CDR2 SVGAGI. CDR3 length equals 12 residues. V was pared by 5 bases and J by 4 bases, with 9 bases between. CDR3 sequence (DNA): TGTGCCAGCAGTCTCGACAGATACGAGCAGTACGTC. It yields the protein CASSLDRYEQYV.

The chain employs TRBV4-1 and TRBJ2-7, with 9 bases lining up with TRBD2. V was pared by 2 bases and J by 0 bases, with 5 bases of the junction left unmatched. The V gene's germline CDR1 is MGHRA and CDR2 YSYEKL. The CDR3 is 16 residues long. The CDR3 region is CASSQLAGPSSYEQYV. The CDR3 nucleotides are TGCGCCAGCAGCCAACTAGCGGGGCCCTCCTCCTACGAGCAGTACGTC.

The rearrangement joins TRBV5-6 to TRBJ2-3; a weak D match, TRBD1 (5 bases). V was pared by 1 base and J by 3 bases, with 15 bases between. Germline V gene data show CDR1 as SGHDT and CDR2 as YYEEEE. This CDR3 spans 16 amino acids. CDR3 region: CASSLYQGKGTDTQYF. The CDR3 DNA is TGTGCCAGCAGCTTGTATCAGGGTAAGGGAACAGATACGCAGTATTTT.

J is TRBJ1-1 and V is TRBV4-1; unclear D gene. CDR1 and CDR2 (germline): MGHRA, YSYEKL. The germline V and J ends were trimmed by 0 bases and 1 base, with 9 bases remaining between them. This CDR3 is built from 15 residues. CDR3 DNA sequence: TGCGCCAGCAGCCAAGATGGGCACACGAACACTGAAGCTTTCTTT. Its protein product is CASSQDGHTNTEAFF.

This chain uses TRBV27 with TRBJ1-6; possibly TRBD1 for D (6 bases). This CDR3 region has 14 residues. The germline gives CDR1 MNHEY, CDR2 SMNVEV (reference sequence). V was shortened by 5 bases and J by 7 bases, with 12 bases between the two germline ends. The CDR3 nucleotides read TGTGCCAGCAGTCCGGGACATGGGAATTCACCCCTCCACTTT. Its translation is CASSPGHGNSPLHF.

V usage is TRBV18 and J usage is TRBJ2-7; possible D gene TRBD2, 5 bases. Deletions cut 2 bases from V and 4 bases from J, with 6 bases between. Germline V gene data show CDR1 as KGHSH and CDR2 as LQKENI. The CDR3 runs 12 residues. CDR3 DNA: TGTGCCAGCTCACCAGGCGGGTACGAGCAGTACGTC. It translates to CASSPGGYEQYV.

This clone was observed a single time. J is TRBJ2-7 and V is TRBV19; 8 bases map to TRBD1. Losses at the gene ends were 5 bases for V and 6 bases for J; bases not matched to a gene: 6. The CDR3 has 13 amino acids. Germline loops: CDR1 LNHDA, CDR2 SQIVND (reference sequence). The CDR3 region has the DNA TGTGCCAGTAGTCGGGACAGGTTCTCCGAGCAGTACTTC. This translates into CASSRDRFSEQYF.

The V call is TRBV19, the J call TRBJ1-2, with 9 bases identical to TRBD1. The germline V gene encodes CDR1 LNHDA and CDR2 SQIVND (reference sequence). The CDR3 contains 17 residues. Losses at the gene ends were 5 bases for V and 0 bases for J; bases not matched to a gene: 10. CDR3 bases: TGTGCCAGTAGTGCGTACAGGGGGCCGAAAGCTAACTATGGCTACACCTTC. Protein sequence: CASSAYRGPKANYGYTF.

The chain is built from TRBV27 and TRBJ1-1, with D unclear. The CDR3 is 14 amino acids. Germline V gene lookup returns CDR1 MNHEY and CDR2 SMNVEV (reference sequence). V dropped 6 bases and J dropped 2 bases, with 13 bases sitting between them. The CDR3 protein is CASSSAAQNTEAFF. CDR3 nucleotides: TGTGCCAGCAGCTCGGCGGCCCAAAACACTGAAGCTTTCTTT.

This sequence joins TRBV28 and TRBJ2-1, with TRBD2 identical over 9 bases. Per germline, CDR1 MDHEN and CDR2 SYDVKM. This CDR3 has 15 amino acids. V was clipped by 6 bases and J by 1 base; unmatched bases: 4. Here the CDR3 DNA reads TGTGCCAGCAGATCTCTAGCGGGGTCCTACAATGAGCAGTTCTTC. Translating it yields CASRSLAGSYNEQFF.

This sequence joins TRBV28 and TRBJ1-1; 9 positions agree with TRBD1. The CDR3 has 14 amino acids. V trimming: 0 bases; J trimming: 4 bases; junction bases outside the gene matches: 0. Germline V gives CDR1 MDHEN, CDR2 SYDVKM. The CDR3 here is CASSLWTGGTEAFF. In nucleotides, the CDR3 is TGTGCCAGCAGTTTATGGACAGGGGGCACTGAAGCTTTCTTT.

The chain carries TRBV7-9 and TRBJ2-7; the D is unclear. V lost 4 bases and J lost 3, with 10 bases in between. The germline gives CDR1 SEHNR, CDR2 FQNEAQ (reference sequence). This CDR3 spans 13 amino acids. CDR3 in amino acids: CASSSPTSYEQYF. CDR3 nucleotides: TGTGCCAGCAGCTCCCCCACCAGCTACGAGCAGTACTTC.

The V gene is TRBV4-3, the J gene TRBJ1-2, with a tentative D call TRBD1 (5 bases). The CDR3 sequence is 14 residues long. The V gene lost 0 bases and the J gene lost 4 bases, with 9 bases spanning the gap. Germline assignment: CDR1 LGHNA and CDR2 YSLEER. The DNA of the CDR3 is TGCGCCAGCAGCCAAGAAGGGGTTGGCTATGGCTACACCTTC. This encodes CASSQEGVGYGYTF.